This TCR beta chain emerged from a study of cytomegalovirus exposure and HLA in healthy donors. Whole-study results and caveats: An analysis that came later showed most CMV-associated TCR beta chains appearing HLA-restricted. Most TCR sequences were rare, but some public TCRs occurred in many donors.

The donors comprised healthy bone marrow donors. As regards this clone: Its target is not known.

PCR employed 60 Vbeta and 13 Jbeta primers. Here immunoSEQ multiplex PCR was the method, and the copy in TCRdb shows in-frame clones only, minus some. Of some 150,000 clones listed, roughly 80% were seen once; the top ten hold 3% to 4%. The CDR3 loop spans 15 amino acids. Germline V gives CDR1 LGHNA, CDR2 YSLEER. This TCR was sampled from a male donor in good health and CMV-seronegative. The sample taken for sequencing was PBMCs. The chain joins TRBV4-3 to TRBJ2-5; D remains unclear. Matching the DNA end better, TRBJ2-7 makes the J call doubtful. Here the CDR3 DNA reads TGCGCCAGCAGCCAAGGGGCTGGGTCGTCTTACGAGCAGTACTTC. As protein: CASSQGAGSSYEQYF.